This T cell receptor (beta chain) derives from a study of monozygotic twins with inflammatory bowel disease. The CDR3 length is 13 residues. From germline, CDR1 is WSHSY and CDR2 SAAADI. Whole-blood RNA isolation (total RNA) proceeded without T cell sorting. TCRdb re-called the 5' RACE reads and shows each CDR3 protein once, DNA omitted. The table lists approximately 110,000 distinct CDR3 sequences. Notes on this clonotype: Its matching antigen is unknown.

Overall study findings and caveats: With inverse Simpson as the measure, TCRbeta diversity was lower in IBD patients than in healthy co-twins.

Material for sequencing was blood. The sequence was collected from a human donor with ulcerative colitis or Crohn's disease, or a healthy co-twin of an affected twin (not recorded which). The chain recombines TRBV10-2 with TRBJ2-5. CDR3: CASSDRTQETQYF.